This T cell receptor (beta chain) was identified during a study of blood T cell repertoires in COVID-19. Study context: Spain, Italy and the United States supplied samples that represented acute and convalescent COVID-19. PBMCs, B-cell-depleted T cells, or T cells provided the cDNA or gDNA that made up the material.

The V and J ends lost 4 bases and 4 bases, in that order; junction bases with no gene match: 5. Germline V lookup: CDR1 MGHRA, CDR2 YSYEKL. The CDR3 covers 15 residues. This clone was recorded once. Original processing methods: Counts of nucleated cells, estimated from reference gene primer amplification, were obtained. Using immunoSEQ multiplex PCR, the repertoire was profiled, and TCRdb retains in-frame clones only, with some absent. From that table come the V and J calls and clone size; the DNA was used to work out D and trimming. The sample records under 150,000 clones, approximately 90% being singletons.

Sample: peripheral blood. The sequence derives from a human donor in a cohort sampled during active COVID-19. The V and J genes are TRBV4-1 and TRBJ2-2; TRBD2 aligns across 8 bases. The CDR3: CASSLTSGGTGELFF. The CDR3 DNA sequence: TGCGCCAGCAGCCTCACGAGCGGGGGCACCGGGGAGCTGTTTTTT.